This T cell receptor (beta chain) was sequenced during a study of T-cell memory formation after mild COVID-19. Study-wide background: Most TCR clusters belonged to a single donor.

TCRdb passed the 5' RACE reads through MiXCR, listing each CDR3 protein once. The data contain 150,000 to 200,000 distinct CDR3 sequences, around 21% of them singletons. This clonotype was recorded a few times. Trimming removed 6 bases from V and 9 bases from J, with 12 bases in between. The CDR3 has 12 residues. Germline V gene lookup returns CDR1 MDHEN and CDR2 SYDVKM. Material: PBMCs or a T cell subset sorted from them (not recorded which). The V and J genes are TRBV28 and TRBJ1-5; perhaps TRBD1 as D (6 bases). The receptor was isolated from an adult woman who had mild COVID-19 (a few samples of this study predate the infection). Cell type and time point are not known. CDR3 sequence reads: CASRGKGGPQHF. The CDR3 region has the DNA TGTGCCAGCAGGGGGAAGGGGGGGCCCCAGCATTTT.